This TCR beta chain was recovered during a study of blood T cells in healthy people across ages. Study-wide points: Greater diversity and more naive CD4+ cells were seen in long-lived donors than in aged donors. Diversity of TCR beta correlated strongly with naive T cell percentage.

Every donor gave approximately 10 milliliters of peripheral blood. V lost 6 bases and J 13 bases, leaving 26 bases between the germline ends. This CDR3 spans 15 amino acids. CDR1 and CDR2 (germline): SGHRS, YFSETQ. Together with a sample-barcoded 5' primer, a J-beta primer mix was included in a second PCR lasting roughly 6 to 12 cycles. All cDNA molecules were each tagged by a template-switch adaptor with 12 random nucleotides. TCRdb ran MiXCR on the 5' RACE reads and lists one entry per CDR3 protein. Found here are hundreds of thousands of distinct CDR3 sequences, approximately 60% of them singletons; the top ten hold roughly 24%. This clonotype has just a few counts. Its antigen is unknown.

This chain uses TRBV5-1 with TRBJ2-4, with D maybe TRBD2 (6 bases). The sequenced sample consisted of blood. This receptor was obtained from a man in his forties in good health. The CDR3 here is CASNRGGETIREQYF. The CDR3 coding sequence is TGCGCCAGCAACAGAGGAGGGGAAACTATCAGAGAGCAGTACTTC.